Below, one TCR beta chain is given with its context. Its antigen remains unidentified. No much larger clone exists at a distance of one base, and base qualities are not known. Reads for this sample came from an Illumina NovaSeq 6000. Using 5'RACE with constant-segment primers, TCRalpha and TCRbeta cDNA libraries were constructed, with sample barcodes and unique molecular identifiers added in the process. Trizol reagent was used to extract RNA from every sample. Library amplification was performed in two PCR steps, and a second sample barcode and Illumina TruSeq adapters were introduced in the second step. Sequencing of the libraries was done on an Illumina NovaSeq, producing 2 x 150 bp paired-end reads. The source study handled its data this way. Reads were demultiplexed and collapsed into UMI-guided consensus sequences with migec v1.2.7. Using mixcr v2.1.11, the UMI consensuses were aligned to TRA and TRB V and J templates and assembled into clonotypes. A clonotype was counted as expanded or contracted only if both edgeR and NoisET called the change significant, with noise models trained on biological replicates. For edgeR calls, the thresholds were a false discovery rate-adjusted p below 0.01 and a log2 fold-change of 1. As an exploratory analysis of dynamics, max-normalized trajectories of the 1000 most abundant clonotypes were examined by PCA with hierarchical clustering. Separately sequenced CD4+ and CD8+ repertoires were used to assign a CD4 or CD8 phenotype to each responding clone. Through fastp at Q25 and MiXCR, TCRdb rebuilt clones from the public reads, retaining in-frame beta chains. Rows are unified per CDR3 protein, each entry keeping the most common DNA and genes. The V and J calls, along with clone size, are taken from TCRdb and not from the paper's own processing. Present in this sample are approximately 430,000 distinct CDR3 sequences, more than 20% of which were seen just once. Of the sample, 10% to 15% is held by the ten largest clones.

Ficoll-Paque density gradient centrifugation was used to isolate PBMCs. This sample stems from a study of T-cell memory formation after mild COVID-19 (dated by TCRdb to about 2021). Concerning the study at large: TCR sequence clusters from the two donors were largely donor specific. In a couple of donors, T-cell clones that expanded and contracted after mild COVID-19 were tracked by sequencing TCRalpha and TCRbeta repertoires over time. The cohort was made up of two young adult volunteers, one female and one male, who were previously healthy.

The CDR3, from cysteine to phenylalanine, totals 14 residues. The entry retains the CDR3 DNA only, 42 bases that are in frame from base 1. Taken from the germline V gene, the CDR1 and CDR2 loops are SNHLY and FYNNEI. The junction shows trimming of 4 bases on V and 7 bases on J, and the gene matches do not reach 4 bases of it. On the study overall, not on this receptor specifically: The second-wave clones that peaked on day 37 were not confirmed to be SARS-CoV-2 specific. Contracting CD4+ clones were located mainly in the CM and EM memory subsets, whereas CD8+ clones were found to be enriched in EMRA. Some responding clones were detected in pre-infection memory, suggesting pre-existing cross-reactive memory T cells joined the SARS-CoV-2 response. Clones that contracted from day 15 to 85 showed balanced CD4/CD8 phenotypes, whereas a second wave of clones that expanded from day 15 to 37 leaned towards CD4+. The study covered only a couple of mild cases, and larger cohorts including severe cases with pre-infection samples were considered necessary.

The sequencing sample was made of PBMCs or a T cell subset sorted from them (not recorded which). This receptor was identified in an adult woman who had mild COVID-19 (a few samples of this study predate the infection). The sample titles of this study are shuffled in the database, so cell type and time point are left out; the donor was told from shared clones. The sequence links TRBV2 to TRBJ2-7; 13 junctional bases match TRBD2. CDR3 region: CASSGLAGGEEQYF. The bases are TGTGCCAGCAGTGGACTAGCGGGAGGTGAGGAGCAGTACTTC.